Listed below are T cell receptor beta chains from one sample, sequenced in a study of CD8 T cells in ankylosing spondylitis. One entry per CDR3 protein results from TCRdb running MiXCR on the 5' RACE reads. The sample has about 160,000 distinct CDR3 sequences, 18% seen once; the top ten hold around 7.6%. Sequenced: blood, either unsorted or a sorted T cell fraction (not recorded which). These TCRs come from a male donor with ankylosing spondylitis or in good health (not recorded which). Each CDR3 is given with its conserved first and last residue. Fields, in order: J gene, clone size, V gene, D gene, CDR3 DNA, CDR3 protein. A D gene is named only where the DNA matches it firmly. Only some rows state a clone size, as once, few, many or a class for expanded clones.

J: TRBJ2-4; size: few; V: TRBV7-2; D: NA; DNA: TGTGCCAGCAGCACCAGACCGGGAATAAACATTCAGTACTTC; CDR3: CASSTRPGINIQYF
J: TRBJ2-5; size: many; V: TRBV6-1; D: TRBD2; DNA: TGTGCCAGCAGTCGTTCGACTAGCGGGATTGAGACCCAGTACTTC; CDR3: CASSRSTSGIETQYF
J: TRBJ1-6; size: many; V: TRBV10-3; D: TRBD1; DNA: TGTGCCATCAGTGGACAGGGTAATTCACCCCTCCACTTT; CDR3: CAISGQGNSPLHF
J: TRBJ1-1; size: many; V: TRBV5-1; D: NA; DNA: TGCGCCAGCAGCTTGGTTCTTAACAGTGAAGCTTTCTTT; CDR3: CASSLVLNSEAFF
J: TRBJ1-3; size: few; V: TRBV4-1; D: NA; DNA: TGCGCCAGCAGCCAAGGACAACACAGAAACTCTGGAAACACCATATATTTT; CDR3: CASSQGQHRNSGNTIYF
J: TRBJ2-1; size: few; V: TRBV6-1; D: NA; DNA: TGTGCCAGCAGTGGGTCTTCGGGGCCTTACAATGAGCAGTTCTTC; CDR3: CASSGSSGPYNEQFF
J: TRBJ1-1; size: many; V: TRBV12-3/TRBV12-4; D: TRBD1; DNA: TGTGCCAGCAGCCGACCGGGACAGGGAGGGACTGAAGCTTTCTTT; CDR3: CASSRPGQGGTEAFF
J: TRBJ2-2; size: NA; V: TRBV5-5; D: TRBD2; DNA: TGTGTCAGCAGCCGCCTAGCGGACCTGAGAACCGGGGAGCTGTTTTTT; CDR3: CVSSRLADLRTGELFF
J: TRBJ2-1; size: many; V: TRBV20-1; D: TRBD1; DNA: TGCAGTGCTAGAGATTGGCAACAGGGGGGTTACAATGAGCAGTTCTTC; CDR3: CSARDWQQGGYNEQFF
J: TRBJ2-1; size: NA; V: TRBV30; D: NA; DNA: TGTGCCTGGAGTGTCGTATTAGCGGCATATTACAATGAGCAGTTCTTC; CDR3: CAWSVVLAAYYNEQFF
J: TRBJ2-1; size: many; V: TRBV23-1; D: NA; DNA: TGCGCCAGCAGTCAATCCCATTGGTGGAACAATGAGCAGTTCTTC; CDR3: CASSQSHWWNNEQFF
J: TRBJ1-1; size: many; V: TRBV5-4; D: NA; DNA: TGTGCCAGCAGCATGGACATTTACACTGAAGCTTTCTTT; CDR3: CASSMDIYTEAFF
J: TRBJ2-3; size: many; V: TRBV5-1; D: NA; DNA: TGCGCCAGCAGCCAGACAGGGAGGGCAGATACGCAGTATTTT; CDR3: CASSQTGRADTQYF
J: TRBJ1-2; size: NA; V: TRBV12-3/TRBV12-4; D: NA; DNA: TGTGCCAGCAGTTTAAGCCGGAACTATGGCTACACCTTC; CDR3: CASSLSRNYGYTF
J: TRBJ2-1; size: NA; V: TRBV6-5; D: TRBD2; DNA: TGTGCCAGCAGTTACTCGACTAGCGGGAGCGATGAGCAGTTCTTC; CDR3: CASSYSTSGSDEQFF
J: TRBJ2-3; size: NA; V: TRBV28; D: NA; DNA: TGTGCCAGCAGGTCTCGGGCAGATACGCAGTATTTT; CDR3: CASRSRADTQYF
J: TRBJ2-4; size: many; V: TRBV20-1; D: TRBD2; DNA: TGCAGTGCTAGAACCGGGACTAGGGGCCAAAACATTCAGTACTTC; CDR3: CSARTGTRGQNIQYF
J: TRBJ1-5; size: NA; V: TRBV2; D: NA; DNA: TGTGCCAGCAGTGAAGAAAGGATGAATAGCAATCAGCCCCAGCATTTT; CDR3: CASSEERMNSNQPQHF
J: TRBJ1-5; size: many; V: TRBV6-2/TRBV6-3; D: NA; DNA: TGTGCCAGCAGTTACTCGGGAAGGCAGCCCCAGCATTTT; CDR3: CASSYSGRQPQHF
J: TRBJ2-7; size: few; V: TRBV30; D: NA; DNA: TGTGCCTGGAGTTTGGAGTCAGACAACTCCTACGAGCAGTACTTC; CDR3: CAWSLESDNSYEQYF
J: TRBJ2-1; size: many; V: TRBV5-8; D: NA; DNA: TGTGCCAGCAGCCAAAGGAGATTCAATGAGCAGTTCTTC; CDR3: CASSQRRFNEQFF
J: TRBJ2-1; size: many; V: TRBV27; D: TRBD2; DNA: TGTGCCAGCAGTGTAGCGGGAAGGAATGAGCAGTTCTTC; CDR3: CASSVAGRNEQFF
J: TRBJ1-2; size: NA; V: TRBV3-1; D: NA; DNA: TGTGCCAGCAGCCAAGGCGGCAGATCCGGCGTGAGCTATGGCTACACCTTC; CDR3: CASSQGGRSGVSYGYTF